Each of the 20 T cell receptor beta chains below was sequenced from the same sample in a study of blood T cell repertoires in COVID-19 (dated by TCRdb to the early 2020s). The library was generated by the immunoSEQ multiplex PCR assay. TCRdb took this table from immuneACCESS and kept in-frame rearrangements with V and J called. Such tables lack part of the clones; where checked against another copy, unresolved V genes explain under half of the gap, and the rest is unexplained. The sample yields hundreds of thousands of clones; about 85% were counted once. The ten biggest clones cover more than 10% of the sample. The sequencing input was peripheral blood. The receptor source for this set is a woman under 30 who had recovered from COVID-19.

V is TRBV15 and J is TRBJ2-2; TRBD2 is a possible D gene (5 bases). Germline-derived CDR1 and CDR2 are LNHNV and YYDKDF (reference sequence). V shed 3 bases and J shed 6 bases, with 8 bases lying between them. The CDR3 runs 13 residues. This chain's CDR3 is CATSSEGSGELFF. The CDR3 nucleotides read TGTGCCACCAGCAGCGAGGGTTCCGGGGAGCTGTTTTTT.

This clone was seen only a few times. CDR3 residues: CASSLALTGYGELFF. Here the CDR3 DNA reads TGTGCCAGCAGCTTAGCCCTGACGGGTTACGGGGAGCTGTTTTTT. V is TRBV7-6 and J is TRBJ2-2; the D is unclear. The CDR3 is 15 residues long. Per germline, CDR1 SGHVS and CDR2 FNYEAQ. V was clipped by 0 bases and J by 7 bases, with 12 bases between them.

CDR3 amino acids: CASKSGQSDRELFF. CDR3 DNA sequence: TGTGCCAGCAAAAGTGGACAGTCTGACCGGGAGCTGTTTTTT. The chain employs TRBV2 and TRBJ2-2; weak D call: TRBD1 (6 bases). This CDR3 is 14 amino acids long. CDR1 SNHLY and CDR2 FYNNEI come from the germline V gene. Between the trimmed V and J ends, which lost 7 bases and 9 bases, there was a span of 18 bases.

Details on this clone: At one end, the junction sequence differs from germline, possibly due to a read error. The chain uses TRBV6-5 and TRBJ2-1; either TRBD1 or TRBD2 may supply D (5 bases each). Germline V gene lookup returns CDR1 MNHEY and CDR2 SVGAGI. The CDR3 runs to 14 residues. The CDR3 nucleotides read TGTGCCGGCAGTTACTCGGGGCAATTCAATGAGCAGTTCTTC. Residues: CAGSYSGQFNEQFF.

The chain has TRBV7-3 and TRBJ2-7; 8 bases line up with TRBD2. The CDR3 is made up of 16 amino acids. Germline V lookup: CDR1 SGHTA, CDR2 FQGTGA. Germline trimming cut 2 bases from V and 2 bases from J; bases unmatched to any gene: 8. The DNA of the CDR3 is TGTGCCAGCAGCTTACAAGGGAATAGCGGGACCTACGAGCAGTACTTC. This translates into CASSLQGNSGTYEQYF. Variable domain in full (rest from reference TRBV7-3 and TRBJ2-7): GAGVSQTPSNKVTEKGKYVELRCDPISGHTALYWYRQSLGQGPEFLIYFQGTGAADDSGLPNDRFFAVRPEGSVSTLKIQRTERGDSAVYLCASSLQGNSGTYEQYFGPGTRLTVT.

The chain combines TRBV3-1 (or the pseudogene TRBV3-2) with TRBJ1-1; 7 bases are shared with TRBD1. CDR3 size: 14 residues. Germline V CDR1 and CDR2: LGHDT, YNNKEL (reference sequence). Losses at the gene ends were 5 bases for V and 4 bases for J; bases not matched to a gene: 7. CDR3 DNA sequence: TGTGCCAGCAGCGTACAGGGGTTGGGCACTGAAGCTTTCTTT. Protein: CASSVQGLGTEAFF.

V and J are TRBV9 and TRBJ1-3; D is unresolved. CDR1 SGDLS and CDR2 YYNGEE come from the germline V gene. The CDR3 sequence is 15 residues long. V was clipped by 0 bases and J by 2 bases, with 9 bases between them. The CDR3 spells CASSVDGLAGNTIYF. The CDR3 DNA reads as TGTGCCAGCAGCGTAGATGGACTAGCTGGAAACACCATATATTTT. Using reference TRBV9 and TRBJ1-3 for the parts outside the CDR3, the full variable domain is DSGVTQTPKHLITATGQRVTLRCSPRSGDLSVYWYQQSLDQGLQFLIQYYNGEERAKGNILERFSAQQFPDLHSELNLSSLELGDSALYFCASSVDGLAGNTIYFGEGSWLTVV.

The chain carries TRBV11-2 and TRBJ2-1; D is uncertain. Germline V gene lookup returns CDR1 SGHAT and CDR2 FQNNGV. Trimming took 8 bases from V and 0 from J, leaving 17 bases between them. The CDR3 spans 16 residues. In nucleotides, the CDR3 is TGTGCCAGCTCCCCTGCCCTGCCGGGCTCCTACAATGAGCAGTTCTTC. The encoded protein is CASSPALPGSYNEQFF.

V and J are TRBV19 and TRBJ1-1, with TRBD1 as a possible D gene (6 bases). Trimming took 5 bases from V and 4 from J, leaving 11 bases between them. CDR1 LNHDA and CDR2 SQIVND come from the germline V gene (reference sequence). There are 13 residues in the CDR3. CDR3 nucleotides: TGTGCCAGTAGTTTCGCAGGGGTCACTGAAGCTTTCTTT. As protein: CASSFAGVTEAFF. The variable domain in full, with the rest retrieved from reference TRBV19 and TRBJ1-1, is DGGITQSPKYLFRKEGQNVTLSCEQNLNHDAMYWYRQDPGQGLRLIYYSQIVNDFQKGDIAEGYSVSREKKESFPLTVTSAQKNPTAFYLCASSFAGVTEAFFGQGTRLTVV.

The V call is TRBV7-8, the J call TRBJ2-2, with 9 nucleotides matching TRBD1. CDR3 length: 16 amino acids. With V trimmed by 5 bases and J by 6 bases, 10 bases remained unmatched. Germline lookup yields CDR1 SGHVS and CDR2 FQNEAQ. This CDR3 reads CASSARDRVTPGELFF. CDR3 coding DNA: TGTGCCAGCAGCGCCAGGGACAGGGTGACACCCGGGGAGCTGTTTTTT.

Here the CDR3 DNA reads TGTGCCAGCAGCTTGGGGACAGGGCAATATGGCTACACCTTC. Encoded protein: CASSLGTGQYGYTF. This chain links TRBV5-4 with TRBJ1-2; 8 bases fit TRBD1. This CDR3 region has 14 residues. J was trimmed by 5 bases and V by 0 bases; bases with no gene match: 3. Germline V gene sequence: CDR1 SGHNT, CDR2 YYREEE (reference sequence).

The J gene is TRBJ1-1, the V gene TRBV4-3; D is uncertain. The CDR3 consists of 12 residues. Trimming pared 1 base from V and 4 bases from J, leaving 4 bases between. CDR1 LGHNA and CDR2 YSLEER come from the germline V gene. The CDR3 spells CASSQGSTEAFF. DNA for the CDR3: TGCGCCAGCAGCCAAGGGAGCACTGAAGCTTTCTTT.

This sequence joins TRBV7-6 and TRBJ2-3; D not certain. CDR1 SGHVS and CDR2 FNYEAQ come from the germline V gene. Between the trimmed V and J ends, which lost 5 bases and 0 bases, there was a span of 12 bases. There are 15 residues in the CDR3. The CDR3 bases are TGTGCCAGCAGCCCAAGCATTGGTAGCACAGATACGCAGTATTTT. It is translated as CASSPSIGSTDTQYF.

The chain uses TRBV27 and TRBJ1-5; 7 bases align to TRBD1. Germline values: CDR1 MNHEY, CDR2 SMNVEV (reference sequence). The CDR3 consists of 16 residues. V lost 3 bases and J lost 0; bases outside the gene matches: 5. The CDR3 nucleotides are TGTGCCAGCAGTTTCCTCGGACAGGCTAGCAATCAGCCCCAGCATTTT. It translates to CASSFLGQASNQPQHF.

V is TRBV11-1 and J is TRBJ2-3; TRBD2 agrees at 11 bases. Trimming cost V 3 bases and J 5 bases; bases outside gene matches: 4. Germline lookup yields CDR1 SGHAT and CDR2 FQDESV (reference sequence). This CDR3 contains 15 residues. CDR3 nucleotides: TGTGCCAGCAGCTTTACTAGCGGGAGATTAGATACGCAGTATTTT. Protein product: CASSFTSGRLDTQYF.

The J gene is TRBJ2-1, the V gene TRBV11-1; tentative D call: TRBD2 (7 bases). The CDR3 extends over 15 amino acids. Trimming pared 4 bases from V and 7 bases from J, leaving 17 bases between. The germline CDR1 and CDR2 sequences are SGHAT and FQDESV (reference sequence). The DNA for the CDR3 is TGTGCCAGCAGCTCGTGGGGGGGCTTGGGAAATGAGCAGTTCTTC. This codes for CASSSWGGLGNEQFF.

The J gene is TRBJ1-2, the V gene TRBV6-5; 8 bases fit TRBD1. Germline V CDR1 and CDR2: MNHEY, SVGAGI. The V segment lost 1 base and the J segment 8 bases; nucleotides outside the gene matches: 9. This CDR3 comprises 15 residues. In nucleotides, the CDR3 is TGTGCCAGCAGTTACTTAAAAACCAGGGGGCACGGCTACACCTTC. Translating gives CASSYLKTRGHGYTF.

The rearrangement joins TRBV27 to TRBJ2-7; 7 bases map to TRBD2. The CDR3 is 13 residues long. V lost 5 bases, J lost 5 bases, and 6 bases stayed unmatched. Germline CDR1 is MNHEY and CDR2 is SMNVEV (reference sequence). CDR3 protein: CASSLPTSNEQYF. DNA for the CDR3: TGTGCCAGCAGTCTCCCGACTAGCAACGAGCAGTACTTC.

This sequence joins TRBV19 and TRBJ1-1; D is unclear. The CDR3 loop spans 14 amino acids. The germline V gene encodes CDR1 LNHDA and CDR2 SQIVND (reference sequence). Trimming shortened V by 1 base and J by 3 bases, and 9 bases separated the two germline ends. Written as DNA, the CDR3 is TGTGCCAGTAGTATAGCGGGAACGGACACTGAAGCTTTCTTT. Amino acids: CASSIAGTDTEAFF.

The chain carries TRBV7-9 and TRBJ1-5; 8 positions match TRBD1. The CDR3 sequence is 15 residues long. In germline, CDR1 is SEHNR, CDR2 FQNEAQ (reference sequence). The V segment lost 3 bases and the J segment 6 bases; nucleotides outside the gene matches: 7. CDR3 residues: CASSFPTGEFQPQHF. Written as DNA, the CDR3 is TGTGCCAGCAGCTTCCCGACAGGGGAGTTTCAGCCCCAGCATTTT.